The present entry profiles one TCR beta chain with its context. Clones were read by immunoSEQ multiplex PCR, and TCRdb kept only the in-frame ones, dropping some. The data contain about 180,000 clones, approximately 88% of them seen just once; the ten biggest clones take up under 4.5%. This sample is drawn from a study of blood T cell repertoires in COVID-19. The sample taken for sequencing was peripheral blood. The TCR comes from a woman between 25 and 40 years old with acute or convalescent COVID-19.

CDR3 coding DNA: TGTGCCAGCAGCTTGACAGGTAAATCCTACGAGCAGTACTTC. It is translated as CASSLTGKSYEQYF. The rearrangement uses TRBV5-4 and TRBJ2-7, with a weak D call TRBD1 (5 bases). In germline, CDR1 is SGHNT, CDR2 YYREEE (reference sequence). The CDR3 contains 14 residues. V was clipped by 1 base and J by 1 base, with 9 bases between them.